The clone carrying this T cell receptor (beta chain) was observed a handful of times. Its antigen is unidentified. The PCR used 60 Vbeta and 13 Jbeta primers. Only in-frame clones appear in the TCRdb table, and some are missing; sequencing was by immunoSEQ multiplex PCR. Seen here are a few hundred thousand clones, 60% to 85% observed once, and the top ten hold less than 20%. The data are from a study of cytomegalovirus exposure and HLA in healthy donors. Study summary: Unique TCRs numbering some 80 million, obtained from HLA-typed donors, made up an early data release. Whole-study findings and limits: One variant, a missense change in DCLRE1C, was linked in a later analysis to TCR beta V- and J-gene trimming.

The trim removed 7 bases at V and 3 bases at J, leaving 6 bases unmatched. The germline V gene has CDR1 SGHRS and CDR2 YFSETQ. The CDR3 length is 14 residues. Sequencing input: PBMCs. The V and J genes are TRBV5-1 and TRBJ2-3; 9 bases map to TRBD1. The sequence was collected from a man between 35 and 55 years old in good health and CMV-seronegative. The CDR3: CASSKQGATDTQYF. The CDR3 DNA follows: TGCGCCAGCTCCAAACAGGGGGCAACAGATACGCAGTATTTT.